The 29 T cell receptor beta chains listed next were all sequenced from one sample in a study of T cells in localized non-small cell lung cancer. Here immunoSEQ multiplex PCR was the method, and the copy in TCRdb shows in-frame clones only, minus some. This sample yields some 19,000 clones, of which 75% to 95% are seen a single time; 3.5% to 5% belongs to the top ten. The source material was peripheral blood, sampled before any cancer treatment. The source of these receptors is a male donor aged 60 or older with stage I squamous cell lung carcinoma.

The V and J genes are TRBV10-3 and TRBJ2-3; the D gene could be TRBD1 or TRBD2 (5 bases each). CDR1 is ENHRY, CDR2 SYGVKD, per germline. The ends were cut back, 6 bases at V and 1 base at J, with 11 bases in the middle. The CDR3 totals 14 residues. Written as DNA, the CDR3 is TGTGCCATCAGGGTCGGGACGGGCACAGATACGCAGTATTTT. This codes for CAIRVGTGTDTQYF.

The chain combines TRBV6-1 with TRBJ2-1, with 7 bases aligning to TRBD1. CDR1 and CDR2 from the germline V gene are MNHNS and SASEGT. Germline trimming cut 6 bases from V and 10 bases from J; bases unmatched to any gene: 15. The CDR3 extends over 15 amino acids. In nucleotides, the CDR3 is TGTGCCAGCAGCGTAGGGACAGCAAGAGACAGAGAGCAGTTCTTC. It yields the protein CASSVGTARDREQFF.

The J gene is TRBJ2-3, the V gene TRBV28; D is undetermined. In germline, CDR1 is MDHEN, CDR2 SYDVKM. Between the trimmed V and J ends, which lost 9 bases and 6 bases, there was a span of 10 bases. The CDR3 consists of 11 residues. CDR3: CASSPRDTQYF. The CDR3 DNA reads as TGTGCCAGTTCGCCCCGGGATACGCAGTATTTT.

V usage is TRBV2 and J usage is TRBJ1-3; tentatively, D is TRBD1 (5 bases). This CDR3 has 14 amino acids. Germline CDR1 is SNHLY and CDR2 is FYNNEI. V was clipped by 8 bases and J by 4 bases, with 15 bases between them. CDR3 nucleotides: TGTGCCAGCGGTGGGGGGGTTTTAGGAAACACCATATATTTT. It codes for CASGGGVLGNTIYF.

The chain employs TRBV5-1 and TRBJ2-5; 7 bases match TRBD1. Germline V gene data show CDR1 as SGHRS and CDR2 as YFSETQ. The CDR3 runs to 17 residues. The V gene end was trimmed by 4 bases and the J gene end by 2 bases; junction bases not matched to a gene: 14. In DNA form, the CDR3 reads TGCGCCAGCAGCCGACAAGGCTGGGACAGCGGACAAGAGACCCAGTACTTC. This translates into CASSRQGWDSGQETQYF.

The rearrangement links TRBV6-5 to TRBJ2-7; D is uncertain. In germline, CDR1 is MNHEY, CDR2 SVGAGI. CDR3 length equals 11 residues. V lost 8 bases, J lost 2 bases, and 7 bases lay in between. The CDR3 loop is CASSAPYEQYF. Here the CDR3 DNA reads TGTGCCAGCTCCGCCCCCTACGAGCAGTACTTC.

The chain links TRBV15 to TRBJ2-7; D is perhaps TRBD2 (5 bases). V was shortened by 1 base and J by 4 bases, with 17 bases between the two germline ends. CDR3 length: 16 amino acids. CDR1 is LNHNV, CDR2 YYDKDF, per germline (reference sequence). Written as DNA, the CDR3 is TGTGCCACCAGCAGAGCCTCTGCCCGGGGTGGGTACGAGCAGTACTTC. It encodes CATSRASARGGYEQYF.

This clone was observed a single time. V gene TRBV5-1 combines with J gene TRBJ2-7; D call uncertain. Germline-derived CDR1 and CDR2 are SGHRS and YFSETQ. This CDR3 is 15 amino acids long. Trimming shortened V by 2 bases and J by 2 bases, and 14 bases separated the two germline ends. In nucleotides, the CDR3 is TGCGCCAGCAGCTTTGCAGCTACTATGCCCTACGAGCAGTACTTC. Translating it yields CASSFAATMPYEQYF. The full variable domain, completed using reference TRBV5-1 and TRBJ2-7, is KAGVTQTPRYLIKTRGQQVTLSCSPISGHRSVSWYQQTPGQGLQFLFEYFSETQRNKGNFPGRFSGRQFSNSRSEMNVSTLELGDSALYLCASSFAATMPYEQYFGPGTRLTVT.

This clone was counted a single time. The chain carries TRBV4-3 and TRBJ2-1; 7 bases agree with TRBD2. This CDR3 is 16 amino acids long. The germline V gene has CDR1 LGHNA and CDR2 YSLEER. J lost 3 bases, V lost 0 bases, and 5 bases had no gene match. CDR3 nucleotides: TGCGCCAGCAGCCAAGATAGTCCTAGCGGCTACAATGAGCAGTTCTTC. This translates into CASSQDSPSGYNEQFF.

The chain has TRBV30 and TRBJ2-3, with D unclear. Germline V CDR1 and CDR2: GTSNPN, SVGIG (reference sequence). Between the trimmed V and J ends, which lost 1 base and 2 bases, there was a span of 4 bases. CDR3 length equals 12 residues. The CDR3 DNA is TGTGCCTGGAGTGAGCTCACAGATACGCAGTATTTT. This sequence encodes CAWSELTDTQYF.

This clone was observed once. This sequence joins TRBV21-1 and TRBJ2-1. TRBV21-1 is a pseudogene segment. This CDR3 region has 19 residues. The CDR3 spells CASSKEPGRPLNSYNEQFF. In nucleotides, the CDR3 is TGTGCCAGCAGCAAAGAACCGGGACGGCCACTTAACTCCTACAATGAGCAGTTCTTC.

The J gene is TRBJ2-3, the V gene TRBV28; D possibly matches TRBD1 or TRBD2 (5 bases each). CDR1 and CDR2 (germline): MDHEN, SYDVKM. The CDR3 runs to 15 residues. The V end was cut by 10 bases, the J end by 3 bases, with 20 bases between. The chain's CDR3 is CATRGFVQSTDTQYF. In DNA, the CDR3 is TGTGCCACGAGGGGTTTCGTACAGTCGACAGATACGCAGTATTTT.

This rearrangement joins TRBV27 to TRBJ2-7, with a possible D match to TRBD2 (6 bases). The CDR3 has 15 amino acids. Deletions cut 2 bases from V and 3 bases from J, with 14 bases between. Germline CDR1 is MNHEY and CDR2 is SMNVEV (reference sequence). The CDR3 region has the DNA TGTGCCAGCAGTTTAATCGGGAGCGGCTTCTACGAGCAGTACTTC. The encoded protein is CASSLIGSGFYEQYF.

The rearrangement uses TRBV28 and TRBJ2-7; no firm D call. The CDR3 spans 12 residues. Per germline, CDR1 MDHEN and CDR2 SYDVKM. Trimming pared 4 bases from V and 3 bases from J, leaving 7 bases between. CDR3 coding DNA: TGTGCCAGCAGTTCTTCAGACTACGAGCAGTACTTC. Protein product: CASSSSDYEQYF.

V is TRBV6-5 and J is TRBJ1-1; perhaps TRBD1 as D (5 bases). V was trimmed by 2 bases and J by 1 base, leaving 5 bases between them. Per germline, CDR1 MNHEY and CDR2 SVGAGI. The CDR3 is made up of 13 amino acids. The CDR3 DNA is TGTGCCAGCAGTTACAGGGGGAACACTGAAGCTTTCTTT. This translates into CASSYRGNTEAFF.

The chain employs TRBV6-6 and TRBJ1-2, with 12 positions matching TRBD1. V was clipped by 5 bases and J by 5 bases; unmatched bases: 9. Germline V gene data show CDR1 as MNHNY and CDR2 as SVGAGI (reference sequence). The CDR3 loop spans 16 amino acids. The CDR3 loop reads CASSQLGQGAGYGYTF. CDR3 nucleotides: TGTGCCAGCAGTCAGCTGGGACAGGGGGCTGGTTATGGCTACACCTTC.

The J gene is TRBJ1-3, the V gene TRBV19; D unresolved. CDR1 LNHDA and CDR2 SQIVND come from the germline V gene (reference sequence). The CDR3 loop spans 14 amino acids. With 5 bases removed from V and 0 bases from J, the gap between germline ends came to 8 bases. CDR3 sequence (DNA): TGTGCCAGTAGTTTCTCTGTCTCTGGAAACACCATATATTTT. Residues: CASSFSVSGNTIYF. Based on the CDR3 plus reference TRBV19 and TRBJ1-3, the full variable domain is DGGITQSPKYLFRKEGQNVTLSCEQNLNHDAMYWYRQDPGQGLRLIYYSQIVNDFQKGDIAEGYSVSREKKESFPLTVTSAQKNPTAFYLCASSFSVSGNTIYFGEGSWLTVV.

The V and J genes are TRBV2 and TRBJ2-3, with 7 bases identical to TRBD2. The CDR3 runs to 13 residues. V was clipped by 5 bases and J by 4 bases; unmatched bases: 3. In germline, CDR1 is SNHLY, CDR2 FYNNEI. DNA for the CDR3: TGTGCCAGCAGTCGGGAGGTTGCAGATACGCAGTATTTT. It yields the protein CASSREVADTQYF.

V and J are TRBV30 and TRBJ1-1; D is undetermined. The CDR3 covers 13 residues. Trimming took 2 bases from V and 1 from J, leaving 8 bases between them. The germline gives CDR1 GTSNPN, CDR2 SVGIG (reference sequence). The CDR3 is CAWSLNENTEAFF. The CDR3 DNA sequence: TGTGCCTGGAGTTTGAACGAGAACACTGAAGCTTTCTTT.

V gene TRBV4-3 combines with J gene TRBJ2-2; 7 bases are shared with TRBD2. V dropped 7 bases and J dropped 6; count of bases not matched to a gene: 5. This CDR3 region has 13 residues. Germline lookup yields CDR1 LGHNA and CDR2 YSLEER. This chain's CDR3 is CASTRGGAGELFF. The CDR3 region has the DNA TGCGCCAGCACTAGGGGAGGGGCCGGGGAGCTGTTTTTT.

The chain joins TRBV27 to TRBJ2-5, with D unresolved. Trimming shortened V by 4 bases and J by 0 bases, and 3 bases separated the two germline ends. The CDR3 is 12 residues long. Germline CDR1 is MNHEY and CDR2 is SMNVEV (reference sequence). This CDR3 reads CASSSNQETQYF. The DNA of the CDR3 is TGTGCCAGCAGTTCAAACCAAGAGACCCAGTACTTC.

Concerning this clone itself: At one end the junction does not follow the germline gene, possibly because of a read error. The rearrangement joins TRBV6-5 to TRBJ1-2; possibly TRBD1 for D (5 bases). From germline, CDR1 is MNHEY and CDR2 SVGAGI. CDR3 length equals 13 residues. This CDR3 is CASSYSQTSPGVF. The CDR3 DNA follows: TGTGCCAGCAGTTACAGTCAGACGAGCCCGGGGGTCTTC.

This clone was counted once. V is TRBV19 and J is TRBJ2-5, with D perhaps matching TRBD1 or TRBD2 (6 bases each). The length of the CDR3 is 13 residues. Germline V gene lookup returns CDR1 LNHDA and CDR2 SQIVND (reference sequence). The V and J ends lost 8 bases and 5 bases respectively, with 15 bases between them. The CDR3, as DNA: TGTGCCAGTGCCTTAGGGGGGTTTGAGACCCAGTACTTC. This gives the protein CASALGGFETQYF.

This chain joins TRBV6-1 and TRBJ1-3, with D possibly being TRBD1 (5 bases). The germline V gene encodes CDR1 MNHNS and CDR2 SASEGT. V lost 3 bases to trimming and J lost 2 bases, with 11 bases between them. The CDR3 runs to 15 residues. The CDR3 region is CASSDWLGAGNTIYF. CDR3 DNA: TGTGCCAGCAGTGACTGGTTGGGGGCTGGAAACACCATATATTTT.

This chain joins TRBV10-2 and TRBJ2-5; 11 nucleotides agree with TRBD2. The CDR3 has 15 residues. Germline V CDR1 and CDR2: WSHSY, SAAADI. V was clipped by 3 bases and J by 5 bases; unmatched bases: 5. The CDR3 is CASSDPASGGETQYF. The CDR3 DNA reads TGCGCCAGCAGTGATCCGGCTAGCGGGGGGGAGACCCAGTACTTC.

The chain joins TRBV6-5 to TRBJ1-1, with no clear D. The CDR3 is 11 amino acids. Germline lookup yields CDR1 MNHEY and CDR2 SVGAGI. V was cut by 6 bases and J by 6 bases, with 8 bases left in between. CDR3 region: CASRGGPEAFF. DNA for the CDR3: TGTGCCAGCAGGGGAGGACCTGAAGCTTTCTTT.

A word on this clone: This specimen includes other DNA sequences encoding the same CDR3. This sequence joins TRBV18 and TRBJ2-3, with D hard to call. Trimming took 1 base from V and 5 from J, leaving 4 bases between them. Germline loops: CDR1 KGHSH, CDR2 LQKENI. This CDR3 region has 12 residues. CDR3 coding DNA: TGTGCCAGCTCACCACTGGGAGATACGCAGTATTTT. Amino acids: CASSPLGDTQYF. The entire variable domain, with the rest obtained from reference TRBV18 and TRBJ2-3, is as follows: NAGVMQNPRHLVRRRGQEARLRCSPMKGHSHVYWYRQLPEEGLKFMVYLQKENIIDESGMPKERFSAEFPKEGPSILRIQQVVRGDSAAYFCASSPLGDTQYFGPGTRLTVL.

The V gene is TRBV6-5, the J gene TRBJ2-5; TRBD2 matches at 7 bases. The length of the CDR3 is 14 residues. Germline trimming cut 5 bases from V and 7 bases from J; bases unmatched to any gene: 10. CDR1 is MNHEY, CDR2 SVGAGI, per germline. CDR3 sequence: CASSPRGRMVTQYF. The CDR3 coding sequence is TGTGCCAGCAGTCCTCGCGGGAGAATGGTGACCCAGTACTTC.

The chain uses TRBV29-1 and TRBJ2-2; 7 bases are a match to TRBD1. J gave up 6 bases and V 7 bases, and 5 bases lay outside the gene matches. The CDR3 loop spans 12 amino acids. Germline V lookup: CDR1 SQVTM, CDR2 ANQGSEA. The CDR3 region is CSGSTGPGELFF. DNA of the CDR3: TGCAGCGGCTCGACAGGGCCCGGGGAGCTGTTTTTT.